The next 4 T cell receptor beta chains were all read from a single sample in a study of blood T cell repertoires in COVID-19. Some clones are missing from TCRdb's copy, which holds only in-frame ones; the method was immunoSEQ multiplex PCR. The sample lists 150,000 or so clones, around 87% occurring once. The specimen sequenced was PBMCs or T cells enriched from blood (not recorded which). These receptor sequences come from a woman aged 30 to 39 with acute COVID-19.

V usage is TRBV19 and J usage is TRBJ1-2, with no clear D. Germline CDR1 is LNHDA and CDR2 is SQIVND (reference sequence). The CDR3 runs 15 residues. Trimming took 1 base from V and 3 from J, leaving 12 bases between them. The CDR3 DNA sequence: TGTGCCAGTAGTATAGGCTGGAGGGCAGACTATGGCTACACCTTC. Protein sequence: CASSIGWRADYGYTF.

This clone was counted a few times. The V and J genes are TRBV28 and TRBJ1-1, with D possibly being TRBD1 (5 bases). V was clipped by 1 base and J by 7 bases, with 10 bases between them. This CDR3 region has 13 residues. In germline, CDR1 is MDHEN, CDR2 SYDVKM. CDR3 sequence reads: CASSLLAGGEAFF. The CDR3 DNA sequence: TGTGCCAGCAGTTTATTGGCCGGGGGTGAAGCTTTCTTT.

The chain links TRBV5-8 to TRBJ2-1, with 10 bases that match TRBD2. The CDR3 is 15 amino acids. Germline CDR1 is SGHTS and CDR2 is YDEGEE. V was clipped by 2 bases and J by 8 bases; unmatched bases: 7. CDR3 nucleotide sequence: TGTGCCAGCAGCTTTATGTATCTAGCGGGAGATGAGCAGTTCTTC. It codes for CASSFMYLAGDEQFF.

The rearrangement links TRBV25-1 to TRBJ2-5, with TRBD1 as a possible D gene (7 bases). The CDR3 consists of 18 residues. V was clipped by 7 bases and J by 5 bases, with 29 bases between them. Germline CDR1 and CDR2: MGHDK and SYGVNS. DNA of the CDR3: TGTGCCAGCACCCCAGCCCGGGGCCGACAGGGAGGATTGGAGACCCAGTACTTC. This gives the protein CASTPARGRQGGLETQYF.